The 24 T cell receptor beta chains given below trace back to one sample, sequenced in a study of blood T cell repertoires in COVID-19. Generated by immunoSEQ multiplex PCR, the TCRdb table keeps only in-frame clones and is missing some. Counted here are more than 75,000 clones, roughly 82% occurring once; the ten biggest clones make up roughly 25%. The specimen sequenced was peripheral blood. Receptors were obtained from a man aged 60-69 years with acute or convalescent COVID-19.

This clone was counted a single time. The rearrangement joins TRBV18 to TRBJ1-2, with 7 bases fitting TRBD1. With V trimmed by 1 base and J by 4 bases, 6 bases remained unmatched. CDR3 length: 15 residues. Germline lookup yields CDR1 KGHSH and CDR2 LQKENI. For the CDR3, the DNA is TGTGCCAGCTCACCACAGACAGGGAAAAGCTATGGCTACACCTTC. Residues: CASSPQTGKSYGYTF. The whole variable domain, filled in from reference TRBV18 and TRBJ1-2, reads NAGVMQNPRHLVRRRGQEARLRCSPMKGHSHVYWYRQLPEEGLKFMVYLQKENIIDESGMPKERFSAEFPKEGPSILRIQQVVRGDSAAYFCASSPQTGKSYGYTFGSGTRLTVV.

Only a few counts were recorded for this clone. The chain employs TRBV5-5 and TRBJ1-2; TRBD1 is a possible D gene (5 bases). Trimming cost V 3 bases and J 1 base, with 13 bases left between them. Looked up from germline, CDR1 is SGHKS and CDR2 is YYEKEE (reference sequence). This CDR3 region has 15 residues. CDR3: CASSSTLRDNYGYTF. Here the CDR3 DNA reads TGTGCCAGCAGCTCCACCCTCAGGGATAACTATGGCTACACCTTC.

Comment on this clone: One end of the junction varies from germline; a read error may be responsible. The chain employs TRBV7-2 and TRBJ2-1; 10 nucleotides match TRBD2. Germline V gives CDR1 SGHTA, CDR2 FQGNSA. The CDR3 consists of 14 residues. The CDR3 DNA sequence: TGTGCCAGCAGCATAGCGGGGGGCTACAATGAGCAGTTCTTC. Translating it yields CASSIAGGYNEQFF.

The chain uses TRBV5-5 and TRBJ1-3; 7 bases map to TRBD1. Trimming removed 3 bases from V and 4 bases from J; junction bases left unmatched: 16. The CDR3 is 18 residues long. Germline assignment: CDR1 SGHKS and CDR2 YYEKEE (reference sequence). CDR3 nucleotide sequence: TGTGCCAGCAGCTCCCGGACAGGATTGTCCCCCATGGGAAACACCATATATTTT. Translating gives CASSSRTGLSPMGNTIYF.

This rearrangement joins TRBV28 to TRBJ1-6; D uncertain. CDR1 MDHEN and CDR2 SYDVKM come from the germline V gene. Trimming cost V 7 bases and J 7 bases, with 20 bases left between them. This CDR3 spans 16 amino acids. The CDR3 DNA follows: TGTGCCAGCATCCCAAAGGTGCCTCGCGGGAATTCACCCCTCCACTTT. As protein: CASIPKVPRGNSPLHF.

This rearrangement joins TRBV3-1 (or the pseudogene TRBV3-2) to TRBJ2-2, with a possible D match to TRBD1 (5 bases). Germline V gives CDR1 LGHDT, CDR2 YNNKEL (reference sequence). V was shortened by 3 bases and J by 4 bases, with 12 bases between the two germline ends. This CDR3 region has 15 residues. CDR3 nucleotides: TGTGCCAGCAGCCAGTTTAAGGGGCCCACCGGGGAGCTGTTTTTT. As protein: CASSQFKGPTGELFF.

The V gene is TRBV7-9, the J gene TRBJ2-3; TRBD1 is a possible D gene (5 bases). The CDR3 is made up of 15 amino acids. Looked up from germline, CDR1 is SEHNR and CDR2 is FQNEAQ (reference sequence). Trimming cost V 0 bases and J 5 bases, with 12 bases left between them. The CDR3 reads CASSLAYSREDTQYF. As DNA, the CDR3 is TGTGCCAGCAGCTTAGCTTATTCCAGGGAAGATACGCAGTATTTT. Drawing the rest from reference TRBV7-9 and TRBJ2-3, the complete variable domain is DTGVSQNPRHKITKRGQNVTFRCDPISEHNRLYWYRQTLGQGPEFLTYFQNEAQLEKSRLLSDRFSAERPKGSFSTLEIQRTEQGDSAMYLCASSLAYSREDTQYFGPGTRLTVL.

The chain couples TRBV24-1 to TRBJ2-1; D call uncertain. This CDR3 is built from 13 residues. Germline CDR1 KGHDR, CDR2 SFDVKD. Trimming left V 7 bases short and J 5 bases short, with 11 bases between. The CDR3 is CATRSNRDNEQFF. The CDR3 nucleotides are TGTGCCACCAGAAGTAACCGGGACAATGAGCAGTTCTTC.

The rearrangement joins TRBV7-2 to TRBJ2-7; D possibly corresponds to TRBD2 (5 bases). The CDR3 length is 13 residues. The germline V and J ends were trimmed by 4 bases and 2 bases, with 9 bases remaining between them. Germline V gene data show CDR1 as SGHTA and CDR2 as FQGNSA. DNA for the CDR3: TGTGCCAGCAGCTGGACGGAGGCCTACGAGCAGTACTTC. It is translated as CASSWTEAYEQYF.

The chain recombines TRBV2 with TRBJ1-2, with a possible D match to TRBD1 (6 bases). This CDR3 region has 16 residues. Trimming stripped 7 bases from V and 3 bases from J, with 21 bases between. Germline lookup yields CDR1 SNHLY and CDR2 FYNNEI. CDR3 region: CASIGQGNLADYGYTF. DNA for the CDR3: TGTGCCAGCATAGGGCAGGGGAATCTGGCGGACTATGGCTACACCTTC.

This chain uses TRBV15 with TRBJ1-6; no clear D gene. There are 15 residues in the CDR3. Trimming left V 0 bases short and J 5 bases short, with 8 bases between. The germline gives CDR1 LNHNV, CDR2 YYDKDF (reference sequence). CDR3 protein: CATSRDRTDNSPLHF. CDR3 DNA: TGTGCCACCAGCAGAGATCGAACAGATAATTCACCCCTCCACTTT.

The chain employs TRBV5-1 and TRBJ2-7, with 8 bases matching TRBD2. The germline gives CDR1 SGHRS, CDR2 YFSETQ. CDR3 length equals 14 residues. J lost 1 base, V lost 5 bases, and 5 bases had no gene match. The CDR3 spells CASSREGGSYEQYV. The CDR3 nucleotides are TGCGCCAGCAGTCGGGAGGGAGGATCCTACGAGCAGTACGTC.

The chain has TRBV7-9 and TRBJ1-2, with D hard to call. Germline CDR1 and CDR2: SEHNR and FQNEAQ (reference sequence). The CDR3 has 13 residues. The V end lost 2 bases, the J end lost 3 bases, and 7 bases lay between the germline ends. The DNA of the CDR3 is TGTGCCAGCAGCTTATACCAGGACTATGGCTACACCTTC. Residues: CASSLYQDYGYTF. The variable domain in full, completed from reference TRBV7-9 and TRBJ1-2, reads DTGVSQNPRHKITKRGQNVTFRCDPISEHNRLYWYRQTLGQGPEFLTYFQNEAQLEKSRLLSDRFSAERPKGSFSTLEIQRTEQGDSAMYLCASSLYQDYGYTFGSGTRLTVV.

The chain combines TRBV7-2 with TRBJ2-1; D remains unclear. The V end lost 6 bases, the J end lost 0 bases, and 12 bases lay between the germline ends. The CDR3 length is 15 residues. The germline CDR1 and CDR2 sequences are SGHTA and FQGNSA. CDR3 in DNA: TGTGCCAGCAGTCCACCCCCTAGCTCCTACAATGAGCAGTTCTTC. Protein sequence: CASSPPPSSYNEQFF.

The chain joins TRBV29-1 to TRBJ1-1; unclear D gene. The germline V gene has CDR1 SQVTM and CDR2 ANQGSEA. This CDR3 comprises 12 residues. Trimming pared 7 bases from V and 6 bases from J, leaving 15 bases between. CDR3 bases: TGCAGCGGGAGTAGTAAGCGGGCTGAAGCTTTCTTT. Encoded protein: CSGSSKRAEAFF.

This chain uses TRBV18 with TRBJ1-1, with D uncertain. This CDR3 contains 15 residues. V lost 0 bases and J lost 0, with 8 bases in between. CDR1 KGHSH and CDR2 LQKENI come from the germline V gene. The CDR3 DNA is TGTGCCAGCTCACCACCGGTACAGCTGAACACTGAAGCTTTCTTT. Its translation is CASSPPVQLNTEAFF.

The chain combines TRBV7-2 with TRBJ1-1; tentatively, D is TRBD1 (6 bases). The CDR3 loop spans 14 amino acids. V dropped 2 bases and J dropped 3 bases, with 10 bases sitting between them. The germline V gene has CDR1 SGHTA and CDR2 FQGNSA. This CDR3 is CASSLKGGDTEAFF. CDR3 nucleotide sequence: TGTGCCAGCAGCTTAAAGGGGGGGGACACTGAAGCTTTCTTT.

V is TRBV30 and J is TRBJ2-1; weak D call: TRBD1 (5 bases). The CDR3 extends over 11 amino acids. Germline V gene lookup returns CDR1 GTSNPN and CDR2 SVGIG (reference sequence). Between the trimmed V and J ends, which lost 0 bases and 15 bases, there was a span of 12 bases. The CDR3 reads CAWSVGQLGFF. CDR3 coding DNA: TGTGCCTGGAGTGTAGGACAATTGGGGTTCTTC.

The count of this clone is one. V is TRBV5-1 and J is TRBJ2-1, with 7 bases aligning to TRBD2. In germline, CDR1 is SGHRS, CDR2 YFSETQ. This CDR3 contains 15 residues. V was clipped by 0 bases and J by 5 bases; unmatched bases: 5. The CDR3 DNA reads TGCGCCAGCAGCTTGGGTGGGACTATTGACAATGAGCAGTTCTTC. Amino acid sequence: CASSLGGTIDNEQFF.

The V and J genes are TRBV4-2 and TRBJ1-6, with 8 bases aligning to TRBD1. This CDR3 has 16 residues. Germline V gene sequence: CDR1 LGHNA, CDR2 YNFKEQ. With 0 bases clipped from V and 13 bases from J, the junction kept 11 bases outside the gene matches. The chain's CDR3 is CASSQEFGQGVLPLHF. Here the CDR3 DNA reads TGTGCCAGCAGCCAAGAGTTCGGACAGGGAGTCCTGCCCCTCCACTTT.

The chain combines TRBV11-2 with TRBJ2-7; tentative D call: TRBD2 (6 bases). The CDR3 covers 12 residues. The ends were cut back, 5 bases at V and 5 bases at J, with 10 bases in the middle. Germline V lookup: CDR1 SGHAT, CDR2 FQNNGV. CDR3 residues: CASSPRGHEQYF. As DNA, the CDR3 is TGTGCCAGCAGCCCGCGGGGCCACGAGCAGTACTTC.

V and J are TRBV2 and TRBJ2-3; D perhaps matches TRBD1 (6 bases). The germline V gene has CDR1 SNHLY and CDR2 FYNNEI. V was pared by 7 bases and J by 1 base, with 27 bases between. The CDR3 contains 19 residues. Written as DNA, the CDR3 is TGTGCCAGCAAGGTGGCAGGGGCCACCCCAAGCGGACGCACAGATACGCAGTATTTT. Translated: CASKVAGATPSGRTDTQYF.

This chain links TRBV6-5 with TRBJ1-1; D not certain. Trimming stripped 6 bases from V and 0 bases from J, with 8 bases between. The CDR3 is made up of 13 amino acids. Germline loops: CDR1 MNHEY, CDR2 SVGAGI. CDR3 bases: TGTGCCAGCAGAACGGCGGTGAACACTGAAGCTTTCTTT. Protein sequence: CASRTAVNTEAFF.

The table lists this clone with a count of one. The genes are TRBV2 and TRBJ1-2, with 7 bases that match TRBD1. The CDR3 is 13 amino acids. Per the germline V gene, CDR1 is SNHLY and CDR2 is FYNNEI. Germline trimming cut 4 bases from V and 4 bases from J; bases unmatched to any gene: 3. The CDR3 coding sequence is TGTGCCAGCAGTGGGGGACAGCTCTATGGCTACACCTTC. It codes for CASSGGQLYGYTF.